Included here is one T cell receptor beta chain sequence, with context. What it binds is not known. A junction boundary mismatches the germline segment, possibly from a read error. The sample originates from a study of tumor-infiltrating lymphocytes in primary liver carcinoma. Investigators took RNA and DNA out together from roughly 18-30 mg of unsorted bulk tissue. Cases comprised patients with primary liver carcinoma who received surgical resection. Chronic HBV infection, untreated so far, was present in the patients. From approximately 530 ng of total RNA, TCR beta-specific cDNA was reverse-transcribed using a constant-region primer. Modified slightly, ARM-PCR produced TCR beta libraries over three nested multiplex PCR rounds. TCRdb fed the multiplex PCR reads into MiXCR, producing one record per CDR3 protein. Among roughly 49,000 distinct CDR3 sequences listed, around 73% were seen once. Findings and limits, study-wide: A small share of top clones, only about 7-24%, was found in all five tumor regions. Tumor region pairs shared more overlap than did tumor-adjacent and tumor-blood pairs.

This TCR was sampled from a man aged 40-55 years with primary liver carcinoma and hepatitis B virus infection. Material for sequencing was liver tumor tissue from sampling region 5. Subset reported: tumor region T5, tumor centre.

This CDR3 is CASSLGGVRAYNVQFF. In DNA, the CDR3 is TGTGCCAGCAGCTTGGGTGGAGTAAGGGCTTATAATGTGCAGTTCTTC. The rearrangement uses TRBV5-8 and TRBJ2-1; D uncertain. CDR3 length: 16 residues. The germline gives CDR1 SGHTS, CDR2 YDEGEE.